Presented here are 2 T cell receptor beta chains from one specimen sequenced in a study of CD8+ T cells in alopecia areata. Isolated RNA was reverse transcribed into cDNA used as the sequencing template. The method was immunoSEQ multiplex PCR; TCRdb's version includes in-frame clones alone and lacks a portion of them. The sample yields more than 200,000 clones, less than 80% seen once. The sequencing here drew on CD4+ T cells sorted from blood, taken at week 0. Source of these receptors: a human donor with alopecia areata.

This chain links TRBV25-1 with TRBJ1-2; no reliable D call. V gave up 1 base and J gave up 2 bases, with 8 bases separating them. The CDR3 extends over 14 amino acids. Germline CDR1 MGHDK, CDR2 SYGVNS. CDR3 region: CASSEWGWNYGYTF. CDR3 sequence (DNA): TGTGCCAGCAGTGAATGGGGATGGAACTATGGCTACACCTTC.

With respect to this clone: This CDR3 is also generated by other DNA sequences in the sample. This chain joins TRBV7-9 and TRBJ2-3, with 7 bases identical to TRBD2. J was trimmed by 1 base and V by 5 bases; bases with no gene match: 3. The germline CDR1 and CDR2 sequences are SEHNR and FQNEAQ (reference sequence). This CDR3 region has 14 residues. As DNA, the CDR3 is TGTGCCAGCAGCAGACGGGGGGGCACAGATACGCAGTATTTT. Translated: CASSRRGGTDTQYF.